This T cell receptor beta chain was sequenced during a study of post-analysis software for immune sequencing data. Overall study: The courses of disease that were included comprised relapsing-remitting, secondary progressive and progressive-relapsing multiple sclerosis.

With respect to this clonotype: Antigen: not known.

The CDR3 runs 15 residues. Germline CDR1 reads SGHAT; CDR2 reads FQNNGV. V was cut by 3 bases and J by 5 bases, with 14 bases left in between. Study-level points and caveats: Controls showed significantly higher normalized Chao1 diversity than did multiple sclerosis patients. TRBV segments more frequent in patients than in controls numbered roughly 5 and included TRBV5-6, TRBV5-1 and TRBV20-1.

Unique molecular identifiers were carried by the TCR beta cDNA libraries. MiXCR was run by TCRdb on the PCR reads, yielding one entry per CDR3 protein. The sample has roughly 870,000 distinct CDR3 sequences, under 70% seen once. This clonotype was sampled from a girl aged 10 to 17 with multiple sclerosis. The chain combines TRBV11-2 with TRBJ1-5, with no clear D. Sequencing input: blood. Here the CDR3 reads CASSFSPGGDQPQHF. CDR3 DNA: TGTGCCAGCAGCTTCTCCCCAGGTGGAGATCAGCCCCAGCATTTT.